What follows are 16 T cell receptor beta chains derived from one specimen sequenced in a study of PD-L1 blockade in urothelial cancer. Sequencing was performed with immunoSEQ multiplex PCR; in TCRdb, only in-frame clones are kept and a portion is missing. The table records about 80,000 clones, 75% to 90% of them present only once. Sequenced material: PBMCs, taken around atezolizumab (anti-PD-L1) treatment. The receptors were sampled from a woman in her seventies with urothelial cancer.

The chain is built from TRBV2 and TRBJ2-7, with TRBD2 identical over 8 bases. The CDR3 loop spans 14 amino acids. The ends lost 5 bases at V and 3 bases at J; junction bases unmatched: 6. From germline, CDR1 is SNHLY and CDR2 FYNNEI. In nucleotides, the CDR3 is TGTGCCAGCAGTTTATACGGGGGGGACTACGAGCAGTACTTC. This sequence encodes CASSLYGGDYEQYF.

This chain uses TRBV11-2 with TRBJ1-6, with D perhaps matching TRBD1 (5 bases). This CDR3 comprises 15 residues. V was trimmed by 1 base and J by 6 bases, leaving 10 bases between them. Germline V gives CDR1 SGHAT, CDR2 FQNNGV. In DNA, the CDR3 is TGTGCCAGCAGCTTAGCGGGGGTCCCTAATTCACCCCTCCACTTT. Translating gives CASSLAGVPNSPLHF.

This rearrangement joins TRBV29-1 to TRBJ2-2; D uncertain. V lost 8 bases and J lost 0, with 16 bases in between. The CDR3 extends over 15 amino acids. Germline-derived CDR1 and CDR2 are SQVTM and ANQGSEA. For the CDR3, the DNA is TGCAGCTGTGTTACAAGTAGCCCGAACACCGGGGAGCTGTTTTTT. Translation: CSCVTSSPNTGELFF.

V usage is TRBV30 and J usage is TRBJ2-7, with 7 bases matching TRBD1. This CDR3 is 15 amino acids long. V dropped 0 bases and J dropped 2; count of bases not matched to a gene: 7. In germline, CDR1 is GTSNPN, CDR2 SVGIG (reference sequence). The CDR3 DNA reads as TGTGCCTGGAGTGTATCTGACAGGGCGACCTACGAGCAGTACTTC. This gives the protein CAWSVSDRATYEQYF. Filled out from reference TRBV30 and TRBJ2-7, the complete variable domain reads SQTIHQWPATLVQPVGSPLSLECTVEGTSNPNLYWYRQAAGRGLQLLFYSVGIGQISSEVPQNLSASRPQDRQFILSSKKLLLSDSGFYLCAWSVSDRATYEQYFGPGTRLTVT.

The V and J genes are TRBV11-3 and TRBJ2-5; TRBD1 aligns across 8 bases. Losses at the gene ends were 6 bases for V and 2 bases for J; bases not matched to a gene: 8. Germline loops: CDR1 SGHNT, CDR2 YENEEA. This CDR3 comprises 15 residues. The CDR3, as DNA: TGTGCCAGCAGTCTCCGGACAGGGATACAAGAGACCCAGTACTTC. It yields the protein CASSLRTGIQETQYF.

This rearrangement joins TRBV7-9 to TRBJ2-7; 7 bases are shared with TRBD1. Germline values: CDR1 SEHNR, CDR2 FQNEAQ (reference sequence). This CDR3 has 14 amino acids. Trimming took 6 bases from V and 5 from J; bases not matched to a gene: 10. Here the CDR3 DNA reads TGTGCCAGCAGTCTTGACAGGGCCGGCGACGAGCAGTACTTC. It encodes CASSLDRAGDEQYF. The full variable domain, completed using reference TRBV7-9 and TRBJ2-7, is DTGVSQNPRHKITKRGQNVTFRCDPISEHNRLYWYRQTLGQGPEFLTYFQNEAQLEKSRLLSDRFSAERPKGSFSTLEIQRTEQGDSAMYLCASSLDRAGDEQYFGPGTRLTVT.

A few counts support this clone. The V call is TRBV4-1, the J call TRBJ2-3, with D possibly TRBD1 on 5 matching bases. In germline, CDR1 is MGHRA, CDR2 YSYEKL. Trimming removed 1 base from V and 0 bases from J, with 11 bases in between. The CDR3 has 16 residues. CDR3 residues: CASSQGGGGSTDTQYF. Written as DNA, the CDR3 is TGCGCCAGCAGCCAAGGGGGCGGCGGTAGCACAGATACGCAGTATTTT.

The rearrangement joins TRBV4-1 to TRBJ1-5; D call uncertain. V shed 4 bases and J shed 5 bases, with 15 bases lying between them. The CDR3 has 15 amino acids. CDR1 MGHRA and CDR2 YSYEKL come from the germline V gene. The CDR3 loop is CASSPFGGLYQPQHF. CDR3 nucleotides: TGCGCCAGCAGCCCCTTCGGCGGACTTTATCAGCCCCAGCATTTT.

This clone has just one count. The rearrangement links TRBV5-1 to TRBJ2-5, with 9 nucleotides matching TRBD2. This CDR3 region has 16 residues. The germline gives CDR1 SGHRS, CDR2 YFSETQ. V lost 4 bases to trimming and J lost 2 bases; unmatched junction nucleotides: 9. The CDR3 DNA sequence: TGCGCCAGCAGCCTTGGTCAGACTAGCGGACAAGAGACCCAGTACTTC. Translated, it gives CASSLGQTSGQETQYF. The variable domain in full, completed from reference TRBV5-1 and TRBJ2-5, reads KAGVTQTPRYLIKTRGQQVTLSCSPISGHRSVSWYQQTPGQGLQFLFEYFSETQRNKGNFPGRFSGRQFSNSRSEMNVSTLELGDSALYLCASSLGQTSGQETQYFGPGTRLLVL.

The chain carries TRBV7-6 and TRBJ2-2; 11 bases map to TRBD2. Germline values: CDR1 SGHVS, CDR2 FNYEAQ. Losses at the gene ends were 5 bases for V and 2 bases for J; bases not matched to a gene: 7. This CDR3 has 17 amino acids. CDR3 in DNA: TGTGCCAGCAGCCCCCCTAGCGGGGGGACTAACACCGGGGAGCTGTTTTTT. Translation gives CASSPPSGGTNTGELFF. Together with reference TRBV7-6 and TRBJ2-2, the CDR3 gives the full variable domain: GAGVSQSPRYKVTKRGQDVALRCDPISGHVSLYWYRQALGQGPEFLTYFNYEAQQDKSGLPNDRFSAERPEGSISTLTIQRTEQRDSAMYRCASSPPSGGTNTGELFFGEGSRLTVL.

This clone turned up a few times. The chain recombines TRBV19 with TRBJ1-4, with D uncertain. Germline V gene lookup returns CDR1 LNHDA and CDR2 SQIVND (reference sequence). The V gene lost 2 bases and the J gene lost 5 bases, with 9 bases spanning the gap. The CDR3 is made up of 14 amino acids. CDR3 region: CASSITGINEKLFF. For the CDR3, the DNA is TGTGCCAGTAGTATAACGGGGATCAATGAAAAACTGTTTTTT.

This clone is classed as large. The gene calls are TRBV6-6 and TRBJ1-1, with TRBD1 matching 9 bases. Germline trimming cut 10 bases from V and 5 bases from J; bases unmatched to any gene: 8. CDR1 MNHNY and CDR2 SVGAGI come from the germline V gene (reference sequence). The length of the CDR3 is 13 residues. CDR3 sequence: CATVDRGWTEAFF. The CDR3 coding sequence is TGTGCCACGGTGGACAGGGGTTGGACTGAAGCTTTCTTT.

The chain has TRBV4-2 and TRBJ2-5, with TRBD2 matching 15 bases. CDR3 length: 17 residues. The ends lost 3 bases at V and 5 bases at J; junction bases unmatched: 7. Germline CDR1 and CDR2: LGHNA and YNFKEQ. The CDR3 DNA follows: TGTGCCAGCAGCCAGCACGGACTAGCGGGGGGGCAGGAGACCCAGTACTTC. Residues: CASSQHGLAGGQETQYF.

This clone showed up just once. The chain carries TRBV4-2 and TRBJ2-6; tentative D call: TRBD2 (5 bases). This CDR3 contains 16 residues. Per germline, CDR1 LGHNA and CDR2 YNFKEQ. Trimming removed 1 base from V and 0 bases from J, with 7 bases in between. CDR3 protein: CASSQASSSGANVLTF. CDR3 bases: TGTGCCAGCAGCCAAGCTAGCTCCTCTGGGGCCAACGTCCTGACTTTC.

The chain employs TRBV2 and TRBJ1-1; no clear D. CDR3 length equals 14 residues. The germline gives CDR1 SNHLY, CDR2 FYNNEI. Trimming took 0 bases from V and 6 from J, leaving 11 bases between them. CDR3 amino acids: CASSEALPTSEAFF. For the CDR3, the DNA is TGTGCCAGCAGTGAAGCGCTTCCTACGTCTGAAGCTTTCTTT. Full variable domain (remainder filled in from reference TRBV2 and TRBJ1-1): EPEVTQTPSHQVTQMGQEVILRCVPISNHLYFYWYRQILGQKVEFLVSFYNNEISEKSEIFDDQFSVERPDGSNFTLKIRSTKLEDSAMYFCASSEALPTSEAFFGQGTRLTVV.

The chain uses TRBV2 and TRBJ1-4; maybe TRBD1 (5 bases). The CDR3 consists of 15 residues. In germline, CDR1 is SNHLY, CDR2 FYNNEI. V lost 2 bases and J lost 4, with 11 bases in between. The CDR3 reads CASSETRQSNEKLFF. CDR3 coding DNA: TGTGCCAGCAGTGAAACGAGACAGAGTAATGAAAAACTGTTTTTT.